One sample yielded the 30 T cell receptor beta chains listed below, sequenced in a study of neoadjuvant anti-PD-1 for oral cavity cancer. Generated by immunoSEQ multiplex PCR, the TCRdb table keeps only in-frame clones and is missing some. The sample lists approximately 67,000 clones; approximately 82% were seen once. Specimen: PBMCs, collected before nivolumab (anti-PD-1) treatment. All receptors derive from a person aged 35-80 years with oral cavity squamous cell carcinoma.

The chain is built from TRBV4-2 and TRBJ2-1; 11 nucleotides agree with TRBD2. This CDR3 has 16 amino acids. CDR1 LGHNA and CDR2 YNFKEQ come from the germline V gene. Trimming removed 3 bases from V and 3 bases from J; junction bases left unmatched: 4. CDR3: CASSHPSGGYYNEQFF. CDR3 DNA: TGTGCCAGCAGCCATCCTAGCGGGGGGTACTACAATGAGCAGTTCTTC.

The chain joins TRBV5-1 to TRBJ2-5, with TRBD1 matching over 7 bases. This CDR3 region has 14 residues. From germline, CDR1 is SGHRS and CDR2 YFSETQ. The junction had 4 bases not matched to a gene; V was cut back by 0 bases and J by 5 bases. CDR3 sequence (DNA): TGCGCCAGCAGCTTGGGACAGGGTCTGGAGACCCAGTACTTC. This sequence encodes CASSLGQGLETQYF.

This clone appeared a single time. This chain connects TRBV28 to TRBJ1-3; D not resolved. Trimming removed 1 base at V and 3 bases at J, with 4 bases between. CDR3 size: 13 residues. Germline values: CDR1 MDHEN, CDR2 SYDVKM. The CDR3 nucleotides are TGTGCCAGCAGTTTATCTGGTGGAAACACCATATATTTT. It yields the protein CASSLSGGNTIYF.

This clone was detected only once. The rearrangement uses TRBV4-2 and TRBJ2-6, with D possibly TRBD1 on 6 matching bases. V shed 3 bases and J shed 0 bases, with 12 bases lying between them. The CDR3 totals 17 residues. Germline CDR1 reads LGHNA; CDR2 reads YNFKEQ. The CDR3 bases are TGTGCCAGCAGCCATAACAGGGACCGCTCTGGGGCCAACGTCCTGACTTTC. It yields the protein CASSHNRDRSGANVLTF.

The genes are TRBV5-1 and TRBJ2-7; no clear D. This CDR3 is built from 13 residues. The V and J ends lost 1 base and 1 base respectively, with 6 bases between them. CDR1 and CDR2 (germline): SGHRS, YFSETQ. The CDR3 DNA reads as TGCGCCAGCAGCTTGATGGGATCCTACGAGCAGTACTTC. Amino acid sequence: CASSLMGSYEQYF.

This sequence joins TRBV7-8 and TRBJ2-7; possibly TRBD1 for D (5 bases). V was shortened by 1 base and J by 2 bases, with 12 bases between the two germline ends. The CDR3 runs to 15 residues. Germline loops: CDR1 SGHVS, CDR2 FQNEAQ. The CDR3 sequence is CASSLDKGSPYEQYF. In DNA form, the CDR3 reads TGTGCCAGCAGCTTAGATAAGGGGTCCCCCTACGAGCAGTACTTC. The full variable domain, completed using reference TRBV7-8 and TRBJ2-7, is GAGVSQSPRYKVAKRGQDVALRCDPISGHVSLFWYQQALGQGPEFLTYFQNEAQLDKSGLPSDRFFAERPEGSVSTLKIQRTQQEDSAVYLCASSLDKGSPYEQYFGPGTRLTVT.

The V and J genes are TRBV7-3 and TRBJ2-2; perhaps D is TRBD1 or TRBD2 (6 bases each). In germline, CDR1 is SGHTA, CDR2 FQGTGA. This CDR3 is built from 14 residues. V was pared by 6 bases and J by 4 bases, with 12 bases between. The chain's CDR3 is CASSRGDGTGELFF. The CDR3 nucleotides are TGTGCCAGCAGTAGGGGGGACGGCACCGGGGAGCTGTTTTTT.

The rearrangement uses TRBV19 and TRBJ2-2; D may be TRBD1 or TRBD2 (5 bases each). This CDR3 has 18 amino acids. Deletions cut 5 bases from V and 4 bases from J, with 23 bases between. Per germline, CDR1 LNHDA and CDR2 SQIVND (reference sequence). DNA of the CDR3: TGTGCCAGTAGTCACCCCCCACTAGGACACAGATTCACCGGGGAGCTGTTTTTT. Protein sequence: CASSHPPLGHRFTGELFF.

This rearrangement joins TRBV19 to TRBJ2-3; D may be TRBD2 (6 bases). Germline V gene sequence: CDR1 LNHDA, CDR2 SQIVND (reference sequence). The CDR3 has 14 residues. The V end lost 1 base, the J end lost 7 bases, and 12 bases lay between the germline ends. CDR3 sequence (DNA): TGTGCCAGTAGTATAGGAACGGGCGGGAATACGCAGTATTTT. This sequence encodes CASSIGTGGNTQYF.

V and J are TRBV12-5 and TRBJ1-1, with unresolved D. Germline CDR1 and CDR2: LGHNT and FRNRAP. V was clipped by 1 base and J by 3 bases, with 6 bases between them. This CDR3 has 13 residues. DNA for the CDR3: TGTGCTAGTGGTTTGGGAGGCGACACTGAAGCTTTCTTT. Translated, it gives CASGLGGDTEAFF.

The chain uses TRBV4-1 and TRBJ1-1; 9 nucleotides match TRBD1. CDR1 MGHRA and CDR2 YSYEKL come from the germline V gene. With V trimmed by 2 bases and J by 6 bases, 10 bases remained unmatched. This CDR3 spans 16 amino acids. The CDR3 nucleotides read TGCGCCAGCAGCCAAAGCTCCGGGACAGGGTCCCCTGAAGCTTTCTTT. Translating gives CASSQSSGTGSPEAFF.

This clone was seen a handful of times. This chain connects TRBV7-6 to TRBJ2-5, with unresolved D. CDR1 SGHVS and CDR2 FNYEAQ come from the germline V gene. This CDR3 has 13 residues. V was cut by 3 bases and J by 4 bases, with 9 bases left in between. The CDR3 is CASSFRRLETQYF. CDR3 DNA sequence: TGTGCCAGCAGCTTTAGGAGATTAGAGACCCAGTACTTC.

The chain links TRBV5-4 to TRBJ1-2, with D hard to call. This CDR3 is built from 14 residues. Trimming stripped 4 bases from V and 4 bases from J, with 14 bases between. The V gene's germline CDR1 is SGHNT and CDR2 YYREEE (reference sequence). CDR3 residues: CASSTRSVGYGYTF. The CDR3 DNA sequence: TGTGCCAGCAGCACGCGGTCCGTAGGCTATGGCTACACCTTC.

The chain couples TRBV6-1 to TRBJ2-3; 8 bases align to TRBD2. V trimming: 6 bases; J trimming: 0 bases; junction bases outside the gene matches: 5. CDR3 length: 15 amino acids. CDR1 is MNHNS and CDR2 is SASEGT in the germline V gene. This chain's CDR3 is CASSGVAGSTDTQYF. DNA of the CDR3: TGTGCCAGCAGCGGAGTAGCGGGGAGCACAGATACGCAGTATTTT.

This sequence joins TRBV4-2 and TRBJ2-5; TRBD2 agrees at 8 bases. The CDR3 runs 15 residues. CDR1 is LGHNA, CDR2 YNFKEQ, per germline. Trimming at V came to 3 bases and at J to 0 bases, leaving 3 bases not matched to a gene. The CDR3 region has the DNA TGTGCCAGCAGCCAGCGGGGGGCCAACCAAGAGACCCAGTACTTC. It specifies CASSQRGANQETQYF.

Written as DNA, the CDR3 is TGTGCCAGTAGTATAGGACTCCGCATGAACACTGAAGCTTTCTTT. Its protein product is CASSIGLRMNTEAFF. The V gene is TRBV19, the J gene TRBJ1-1; D gene unclear. V gave up 1 base and J gave up 0 bases, with 9 bases separating them. The CDR3 length is 15 residues. Germline V gives CDR1 LNHDA, CDR2 SQIVND (reference sequence).

V and J are TRBV6-4 and TRBJ2-2; D not resolved. Trimming cost V 4 bases and J 3 bases, with 12 bases left between them. In germline, CDR1 is MRHNA, CDR2 SNTAGT. CDR3 size: 15 residues. This CDR3 reads CASSASVGYTGELFF. CDR3 nucleotide sequence: TGTGCCAGCAGTGCGAGTGTGGGGTACACCGGGGAGCTGTTTTTT.

This clone is a singleton in its sample. V usage is TRBV6-1 and J usage is TRBJ2-1; 10 bases line up with TRBD2. V dropped 7 bases and J dropped 9; count of bases not matched to a gene: 9. The CDR3 runs to 14 residues. Germline values: CDR1 MNHNS, CDR2 SASEGT. The CDR3 here is CASKGTSGTGEQFF. CDR3 nucleotide sequence: TGTGCCAGCAAGGGAACTAGCGGGACGGGTGAGCAGTTCTTC.

CDR3 amino acids: CASSEAGTGRGEKLFF. As DNA, the CDR3 is TGTGCCAGCAGTGAAGCGGGGACAGGGAGGGGAGAAAAACTGTTTTTT. The rearrangement joins TRBV6-1 to TRBJ1-4; TRBD1 aligns across 9 bases. Germline V gene sequence: CDR1 MNHNS, CDR2 SASEGT. The CDR3 runs 16 residues. Trimming at V came to 0 bases and at J to 8 bases, leaving 7 bases not matched to a gene.

The chain recombines TRBV27 with TRBJ2-3, with unresolved D. Germline values: CDR1 MNHEY, CDR2 SMNVEV (reference sequence). The V gene lost 4 bases and the J gene lost 8 bases, with 10 bases spanning the gap. The CDR3 extends over 12 amino acids. This CDR3 is CASSSTSGTQYF. The CDR3 DNA is TGTGCCAGCAGTTCTACATCGGGTACGCAGTATTTT.

This chain uses TRBV10-2 with TRBJ2-1, with a weak D call TRBD1 (6 bases). The CDR3 sequence is 13 residues long. The germline V and J ends were trimmed by 6 bases and 5 bases, with 11 bases remaining between them. Germline-derived CDR1 and CDR2 are WSHSY and SAAADI. Here the CDR3 reads CASRNHRDNEQFF. CDR3 nucleotide sequence: TGCGCCAGCAGAAACCACAGGGACAATGAGCAGTTCTTC.

This chain joins TRBV28 and TRBJ2-2; the match to TRBD2 covers 7 bases. J was trimmed by 5 bases and V by 5 bases; bases with no gene match: 20. The CDR3 runs 19 residues. Germline V gene data show CDR1 as MDHEN and CDR2 as SYDVKM. The chain's CDR3 is CASSPSRGLLGGSTGELFF. The CDR3 nucleotides read TGTGCCAGCAGTCCAAGCCGAGGGCTCCTGGGCGGGAGTACCGGGGAGCTGTTTTTT.

This clone was detected only once. This rearrangement joins TRBV6-1 to TRBJ2-7; D gene unclear. This CDR3 has 11 residues. V was trimmed by 8 bases and J by 5 bases, leaving 10 bases between them. CDR1 is MNHNS and CDR2 is SASEGT in the germline V gene. The CDR3 DNA follows: TGTGCCAGCTCCCTAAGGGACGAGCAGTACTTC. Protein sequence: CASSLRDEQYF.

V and J are TRBV7-9 and TRBJ2-1; 8 bases fit TRBD2. The V gene end was trimmed by 5 bases and the J gene end by 10 bases; junction bases not matched to a gene: 13. The germline V gene encodes CDR1 SEHNR and CDR2 FQNEAQ (reference sequence). The CDR3 spans 15 residues. Written as DNA, the CDR3 is TGTGCCAGCAGCCCCTCTTTCGCCGGGGGGGCGGAGCAGTTCTTC. It yields the protein CASSPSFAGGAEQFF.

The table lists this clone with a count of one. The rearrangement links TRBV6-5 to TRBJ1-2; the D is unclear. Looked up from germline, CDR1 is MNHEY and CDR2 is SVGAGI. Trimming shortened V by 0 bases and J by 8 bases, and 13 bases separated the two germline ends. This CDR3 is 14 amino acids long. The CDR3 coding sequence is TGTGCCAGCAGTTACTCGGCCAGAGGGATCGGCTACACCTTC. It encodes CASSYSARGIGYTF.

The genes are TRBV10-2 and TRBJ1-1; D is perhaps TRBD1 (6 bases). The germline CDR1 and CDR2 sequences are WSHSY and SAAADI. Trimming cost V 5 bases and J 6 bases, with 16 bases left between them. The length of the CDR3 is 14 residues. CDR3 in DNA: TGCGCCAGCAGTAGACAGGCTGGGGCTGCTGAAGCTTTCTTT. It translates to CASSRQAGAAEAFF.

The chain links TRBV5-4 to TRBJ2-2, with D possibly TRBD2 on 7 matching bases. V was pared by 0 bases and J by 6 bases, with 15 bases between. This CDR3 is built from 16 residues. Germline V gives CDR1 SGHNT, CDR2 YYREEE (reference sequence). The CDR3 region has the DNA TGTGCCAGCAGCTTGGCTCTGGGAGGGGGAGCCGGGGAGCTGTTTTTT. Translating gives CASSLALGGGAGELFF.

The chain joins TRBV4-1 to TRBJ1-2; D is undetermined. Germline V gene data show CDR1 as MGHRA and CDR2 as YSYEKL. Trimming removed 1 base at V and 4 bases at J, with 7 bases between. The CDR3 runs to 13 residues. In nucleotides, the CDR3 is TGCGCCAGCAGCCAAGGAGACTTCTATGGCTACACCTTC. Translation: CASSQGDFYGYTF.

This chain uses TRBV7-2 with TRBJ2-7; 8 nucleotides match TRBD1. The CDR3 is made up of 14 amino acids. Germline V gene sequence: CDR1 SGHTA, CDR2 FQGNSA. The junction had 10 bases not matched to a gene; V was cut back by 5 bases and J by 7 bases. The CDR3 spells CASSPTGEPGEQYF. CDR3 nucleotide sequence: TGTGCCAGCAGCCCGACAGGGGAACCGGGTGAGCAGTACTTC. Full variable domain (remainder filled in from reference TRBV7-2 and TRBJ2-7): GAGVSQSPSNKVTEKGKDVELRCDPISGHTALYWYRQSLGQGLEFLIYFQGNSAPDKSGLPSDRFSAERTGGSVSTLTIQRTQQEDSAVYLCASSPTGEPGEQYFGPGTRLTVT.

V gene TRBV30 combines with J gene TRBJ2-1, with a weak D call TRBD1 (5 bases). Trimming removed 4 bases from V and 15 bases from J, with 16 bases in between. The CDR3 has 11 amino acids. Germline CDR1 and CDR2: GTSNPN and SVGIG (reference sequence). The CDR3 bases are TGTGCCTGGAATGTACAATGGGGCGGGTTCTTC. Its protein product is CAWNVQWGGFF.